A single sample gave rise to the 15 T cell receptor beta chains below, sequenced in a study of blood T cell repertoires in COVID-19. TCRdb's table, derived via immunoSEQ multiplex PCR, lists solely in-frame clones and lacks some. The sample has 95,000 to 150,000 clones, about 93% seen once. Sequencing input: peripheral blood. The origin of the receptors is a man aged 45-60 years with COVID-19, enrolled during active disease.

The chain combines TRBV29-1 with TRBJ2-1; no firm D call. Germline assignment: CDR1 SQVTM and CDR2 ANQGSEA. CDR3 length: 12 amino acids. V lost 2 bases and J lost 9, with 11 bases in between. CDR3 sequence: CSVEPPPGEQFF. Here the CDR3 DNA reads TGCAGCGTTGAACCGCCCCCGGGTGAGCAGTTCTTC.

CDR3 DNA sequence: TGTGCCATCAGTGAGTCTGGGGGAGGGACCCAAGAGACCCAGTACTTC. It codes for CAISESGGGTQETQYF. V is TRBV10-3 and J is TRBJ2-5, with TRBD2 matching 7 bases. Germline V CDR1 and CDR2: ENHRY, SYGVKD. CDR3 length: 16 residues. V dropped 0 bases and J dropped 1; count of bases not matched to a gene: 5.

The chain recombines TRBV10-3 with TRBJ2-3, with TRBD2 matching 7 bases. The V gene's germline CDR1 is ENHRY and CDR2 SYGVKD. This CDR3 has 15 amino acids. Trimming at V came to 5 bases and at J to 0 bases, leaving 5 bases not matched to a gene. CDR3 region: CAISHLAESTDTQYF. The CDR3 DNA sequence: TGTGCCATCAGTCACCTAGCGGAGAGCACAGATACGCAGTATTTT.

The chain combines TRBV5-1 with TRBJ2-1; 11 bases line up with TRBD1. V trimming: 4 bases; J trimming: 7 bases; junction bases outside the gene matches: 13. Germline CDR1 reads SGHRS; CDR2 reads YFSETQ. CDR3 length: 17 residues. CDR3 amino acids: CASSRGARTGGKNEQFF. The CDR3, as DNA: TGCGCCAGCAGCCGGGGGGCGCGGACAGGGGGCAAGAATGAGCAGTTCTTC.

J is TRBJ2-1 and V is TRBV27; D is ambiguous. V was shortened by 5 bases and J by 3 bases, with 14 bases between the two germline ends. This CDR3 has 15 amino acids. Germline loops: CDR1 MNHEY, CDR2 SMNVEV (reference sequence). CDR3 sequence: CASSPASANYNEQFF. CDR3 nucleotides: TGTGCCAGCAGTCCCGCGAGCGCAAACTACAATGAGCAGTTCTTC.

The gene calls are TRBV4-1 and TRBJ2-7, with D possibly TRBD1 on 6 matching bases. Deletions cut 3 bases from V and 4 bases from J, with 13 bases between. The CDR3 is 14 residues long. CDR1 is MGHRA, CDR2 YSYEKL, per germline. CDR3 protein: CASSHMTGEYEQYV. The CDR3, as DNA: TGCGCCAGCAGCCACATGACAGGAGAGTACGAGCAGTACGTC.

V and J are TRBV9 and TRBJ1-1; 9 bases line up with TRBD1. The V segment lost 4 bases and the J segment 1 base; nucleotides outside the gene matches: 2. Germline V CDR1 and CDR2: SGDLS, YYNGEE. The CDR3 runs to 14 residues. The CDR3: CASSMGQGNTEAFF. As DNA, the CDR3 is TGTGCCAGCAGCATGGGACAGGGGAACACTGAAGCTTTCTTT.

The V gene is TRBV6-2 or TRBV6-3, the J gene TRBJ1-5; 8 bases map to TRBD1. CDR1 and CDR2 from the germline V gene are MNHEY and SVGEGT. The V and J ends lost 7 bases and 2 bases, in that order; junction bases with no gene match: 4. The CDR3 is 14 residues long. The DNA of the CDR3 is TGTGCCAGCACCCCGGGACAGGGCAATCAGCCCCAGCATTTT. This sequence encodes CASTPGQGNQPQHF.

The genes are TRBV7-3 and TRBJ2-1, with 8 bases lining up with TRBD2. Unmatched junction bases numbered 4, after V lost 6 bases and J lost 3 bases. CDR1 and CDR2 (germline): SGHTA, FQGTGA. This CDR3 is built from 14 residues. DNA of the CDR3: TGTGCCAGCAGTATTAGCGGGGACTACAATGAGCAGTTCTTC. Its protein is CASSISGDYNEQFF.

The chain combines TRBV7-9 with TRBJ1-2, with D possibly matching TRBD1 (5 bases). This CDR3 region has 11 residues. The ends were cut back, 10 bases at V and 8 bases at J, with 14 bases in the middle. The germline V gene encodes CDR1 SEHNR and CDR2 FQNEAQ (reference sequence). CDR3: CAIGGLEGYTF. CDR3 nucleotides: TGTGCCATCGGGGGATTAGAAGGCTACACCTTC.

This chain joins TRBV9 and TRBJ1-6; D is possibly TRBD1 (6 bases). Germline assignment: CDR1 SGDLS and CDR2 YYNGEE. Trimming removed 5 bases from V and 9 bases from J, with 12 bases in between. CDR3 size: 13 residues. DNA of the CDR3: TGTGCCAGCAGTAAAACAGGGCTTTCACCCCTCCACTTT. Its translation is CASSKTGLSPLHF.

DNA for the CDR3: TGTGCCAGCAGGGCGGGACAGCCATATGGCTACACCTTC. Amino acids: CASRAGQPYGYTF. The rearrangement joins TRBV5-4 to TRBJ1-2, with 7 bases lining up with TRBD1. This CDR3 is built from 13 residues. The junction had 6 bases not matched to a gene; V was cut back by 5 bases and J by 5 bases. Germline CDR1 is SGHNT and CDR2 is YYREEE (reference sequence).

J is TRBJ2-5 and V is TRBV24-1, with a possible D match to TRBD1 (5 bases). The CDR3 is made up of 15 amino acids. V was clipped by 4 bases and J by 4 bases, with 15 bases between them. CDR1 is KGHDR and CDR2 is SFDVKD in the germline V gene. This chain's CDR3 is CATSDVRDALETQYF. CDR3 nucleotide sequence: TGTGCCACCAGTGACGTCAGGGATGCGCTAGAGACCCAGTACTTC.

The chain links TRBV3-1 (or the pseudogene TRBV3-2) to TRBJ2-5; the match to TRBD2 covers 8 bases. Trimming at V came to 3 bases and at J to 5 bases, leaving 11 bases not matched to a gene. CDR3 length: 16 amino acids. Per germline, CDR1 LGHDT and CDR2 YNNKEL (reference sequence). Here the CDR3 reads CASSQLGLGGRETQYF. CDR3 nucleotides: TGTGCCAGCAGCCAGCTCGGACTAGGCGGGAGGGAGACCCAGTACTTC.

The chain recombines TRBV30 with TRBJ2-5; tentatively, D is TRBD1 (5 bases). The CDR3 covers 13 residues. Germline assignment: CDR1 GTSNPN and CDR2 SVGIG (reference sequence). The V end was cut by 4 bases, the J end by 1 base, with 10 bases between. CDR3 bases: TGTGCCTGGAATCCGACAGTCCAAGAGACCCAGTACTTC. It codes for CAWNPTVQETQYF.